The 24 T cell receptor beta chains below all came from one sample that was sequenced in a study of identical twins. In TCRdb, the 5' RACE reads were re-called with MiXCR into one record per CDR3 protein. The sample shows about 530,000 distinct CDR3 sequences, roughly 15% of them seen only once. Another study also made use of these data, one on yellow fever vaccine responses in identical twins.

Input material: CD4+ T cells sorted from blood. These receptors originate from a woman aged 18-29 years in good health.

The sample holds a few counts of this clonotype. The rearrangement links TRBV5-1 to TRBJ2-1; TRBD2 matches at 9 bases. Unmatched junction bases numbered 8, after V lost 6 bases and J lost 4 bases. CDR1 is SGHRS, CDR2 YFSETQ, per germline. This CDR3 contains 15 residues. The chain's CDR3 is CASTPLLAGYNEQFF. CDR3 nucleotides: TGCGCCAGCACCCCCCTTCTAGCGGGGTACAATGAGCAGTTCTTC.

This rearrangement joins TRBV5-1 to TRBJ2-1; the D gene is possibly TRBD2 (6 bases). Per germline, CDR1 SGHRS and CDR2 YFSETQ. The CDR3 spans 15 residues. V was shortened by 5 bases and J by 6 bases, with 18 bases between the two germline ends. The CDR3 DNA is TGCGCCAGCAGGGAAGTCCTGGGGGGAGGCAATGAGCAGTTCTTC. This encodes CASREVLGGGNEQFF.

The chain links TRBV4-1 to TRBJ2-7; 12 nucleotides line up with TRBD2. Per the germline V gene, CDR1 is MGHRA and CDR2 is YSYEKL. Trimming at V came to 1 base and at J to 7 bases, leaving 8 bases not matched to a gene. This CDR3 is built from 16 residues. The chain's CDR3 is CASSQVGLAGTFEQYF. DNA of the CDR3: TGCGCCAGCAGCCAAGTAGGACTAGCGGGGACCTTTGAGCAGTACTTC.

This clonotype was counted between two and nine times. This chain links TRBV29-1 with TRBJ1-2, with 11 nucleotides matching TRBD1. V trimming: 2 bases; J trimming: 9 bases; junction bases outside the gene matches: 5. Germline V gene lookup returns CDR1 SQVTM and CDR2 ANQGSEA. This CDR3 comprises 13 residues. The CDR3 DNA reads TGCAGCGTTGAAACCGGGACAGGGGGTAGCTACACCTTC. This encodes CSVETGTGGSYTF.

This clonotype has at least ten counts. The chain is built from TRBV5-1 and TRBJ2-3; D unclear. This CDR3 is 15 amino acids long. Germline V CDR1 and CDR2: SGHRS, YFSETQ. Trimming left V 4 bases short and J 2 bases short, with 14 bases between. CDR3: CASSVGTSYTDTQYF. CDR3 DNA: TGCGCCAGCAGCGTGGGAACAAGTTACACAGATACGCAGTATTTT. Full variable domain (rest looked up from reference TRBV5-1 and TRBJ2-3): KAGVTQTPRYLIKTRGQQVTLSCSPISGHRSVSWYQQTPGQGLQFLFEYFSETQRNKGNFPGRFSGRQFSNSRSEMNVSTLELGDSALYLCASSVGTSYTDTQYFGPGTRLTVL.

The genes are TRBV14 and TRBJ2-7, with 8 bases identical to TRBD2. There are 18 residues in the CDR3. Germline V gene sequence: CDR1 SGHDN, CDR2 FVKESK. V shed 1 base and J 0 bases; nucleotides not matched to a gene: 11. CDR3 DNA: TGTGCCAGCAGCCAAGGAGGGGCTAGCGGGTTCCTCTCCTACGAGCAGTACGTC. It translates to CASSQGGASGFLSYEQYV.

This clonotype was recorded a few times. The rearrangement links TRBV28 to TRBJ2-6; D is undetermined. Germline assignment: CDR1 MDHEN and CDR2 SYDVKM. The CDR3 is 14 residues long. The ends were cut back, 8 bases at V and 0 bases at J, with 8 bases in the middle. CDR3 residues: CASRKLSGANVLTF. CDR3 in DNA: TGTGCCAGCCGTAAACTCTCTGGGGCCAACGTCCTGACTTTC.

This clonotype was seen ten or more times. The CDR3 bases are TGTGCCAGCAAGAGGACTAAGCGGGAGGACAATGAGCAGTTCTTC. It encodes CASKRTKREDNEQFF. The chain is built from TRBV7-8 and TRBJ2-1; TRBD2 aligns across 9 bases. J lost 5 bases, V lost 7 bases, and 9 bases had no gene match. CDR1 and CDR2 from the germline V gene are SGHVS and FQNEAQ. This CDR3 has 15 residues.

The rearrangement links TRBV11-1 to TRBJ2-1; 8 bases match TRBD2. Germline V gives CDR1 SGHAT, CDR2 FQDESV (reference sequence). The CDR3 is 18 residues long. V lost 5 bases, J lost 1 base, and 13 bases stayed unmatched. The chain's CDR3 is CASSPVWIAGSSYNEQFF. The CDR3 DNA is TGTGCCAGCAGCCCCGTTTGGATAGCGGGATCTTCCTACAATGAGCAGTTCTTC.

This clonotype was detected only a few times. The J gene is TRBJ1-1, the V gene TRBV11-2; TRBD1 agrees at 8 bases. V gave up 1 base and J gave up 5 bases; unmatched junction bases: 12. The length of the CDR3 is 17 residues. The germline V gene has CDR1 SGHAT and CDR2 FQNNGV. In nucleotides, the CDR3 is TGTGCCAGCAGCTTAGTTTCGACAGGGGTAGGATGGACTGAAGCTTTCTTT. Protein: CASSLVSTGVGWTEAFF.

The chain has TRBV10-3 and TRBJ2-3, with D hard to call. Looked up from germline, CDR1 is ENHRY and CDR2 is SYGVKD. The CDR3 runs to 15 residues. The V end lost 3 bases, the J end lost 4 bases, and 14 bases lay between the germline ends. The CDR3 sequence: CAISERQMGSDTQYF. CDR3 sequence (DNA): TGTGCCATCAGTGAAAGGCAGATGGGATCAGATACGCAGTATTTT.

Concerning this clonotype: The final CDR3 position lacks the conserved phenylalanine or tryptophan, pointing to a likely read error. V and J are TRBV6-1 and TRBJ1-2; a possible D gene is TRBD1 (6 bases). Germline CDR1 is MNHNS and CDR2 is SASEGT. This CDR3 has 13 residues. Trimming stripped 6 bases from V and 8 bases from J, with 16 bases between. CDR3 coding DNA: TGTGCCAGCAGACTTACAGGGAACGGAGGCTACACCTAC. Its translation is CASRLTGNGGYTY.

This clonotype was recorded a few times. The V gene is TRBV10-2, the J gene TRBJ2-7, with a weak D call TRBD2 (5 bases). V was clipped by 8 bases and J by 0 bases, with 14 bases between them. The CDR3 has 14 amino acids. CDR1 is WSHSY, CDR2 SAAADI, per germline. In DNA form, the CDR3 reads TGCGCCAGCCGATCAGCTGACTACTCCTACGAGCAGTACGTC. The encoded protein is CASRSADYSYEQYV.

This clonotype occurred a few times. The chain employs TRBV12-3 or TRBV12-4 and TRBJ1-5; D is possibly TRBD1 (5 bases). CDR3 length: 14 residues. V shed 3 bases and J shed 5 bases, with 11 bases lying between them. This CDR3 is CASSLRGRDQPQHF. CDR3 sequence (DNA): TGTGCCAGCAGTTTGAGGGGTAGGGATCAGCCCCAGCATTTT.

This clonotype was seen a handful of times. The rearrangement uses TRBV29-1 and TRBJ2-3; possibly TRBD1 or TRBD2 for D (5 bases each). Germline-derived CDR1 and CDR2 are SQVTM and ANQGSEA. Trimming cost V 1 base and J 0 bases, with 11 bases left between them. The CDR3 extends over 15 amino acids. The chain's CDR3 is CSVEVGAVSTDTQYF. DNA of the CDR3: TGCAGCGTTGAAGTCGGGGCAGTTAGCACAGATACGCAGTATTTT.

The chain carries TRBV2 and TRBJ1-1, with 8 bases matching TRBD1. Germline CDR1 is SNHLY and CDR2 is FYNNEI. The J segment lost 3 bases and the V segment lost 4 bases, leaving 4 bases of the junction unmatched. This CDR3 comprises 14 residues. In DNA, the CDR3 is TGTGCCAGCAGTGCAGGGGGCGAATACACTGAAGCTTTCTTT. Its protein product is CASSAGGEYTEAFF.

V gene TRBV5-1 combines with J gene TRBJ2-5; TRBD1 matches at 7 bases. The trim removed 2 bases at V and 4 bases at J, leaving 8 bases unmatched. Germline loops: CDR1 SGHRS, CDR2 YFSETQ. CDR3 length: 15 residues. The CDR3 protein is CASSLTGTVVETQYF. CDR3 coding DNA: TGCGCCAGCAGCTTAACCGGGACAGTGGTAGAGACCCAGTACTTC.

The table lists this clonotype with a few counts. The rearrangement links TRBV7-8 to TRBJ2-7; D gene ambiguous. V shed 3 bases and J shed 0 bases, with 9 bases lying between them. Germline CDR1 reads SGHVS; CDR2 reads FQNEAQ. The CDR3 runs 14 residues. CDR3 protein: CASSLGSRSYEQYV. The DNA for the CDR3 is TGTGCCAGCAGCTTGGGAAGCCGCTCCTACGAGCAGTACGTC.

In its sample, this clonotype was seen once. The genes are TRBV18 and TRBJ2-7, with TRBD2 matching over 8 bases. Germline V lookup: CDR1 KGHSH, CDR2 LQKENI. V lost 6 bases, J lost 4 bases, and 8 bases stayed unmatched. This CDR3 contains 14 residues. The CDR3 loop reads CASSPAGAPYEQYV. CDR3 sequence (DNA): TGTGCCAGCTCCCCAGCGGGGGCGCCATACGAGCAGTACGTC.

The chain employs TRBV20-1 and TRBJ2-1; D is uncertain. V lost 4 bases to trimming and J lost 1 base, with 14 bases between them. The CDR3 is 15 residues long. The germline gives CDR1 DFQATT, CDR2 SNEGSKA (reference sequence). CDR3 DNA: TGCAGTGCTATCACTCAGAAGTCTTCCTACAATGAGCAGTTCTTC. It specifies CSAITQKSSYNEQFF.

This clonotype occurred many times. CDR3 nucleotide sequence: TGTGCCAGTAGTATGGGACTAGCGTTTTACAATGAGCAGTTCTTC. Protein sequence: CASSMGLAFYNEQFF. V is TRBV19 and J is TRBJ2-1; 10 nucleotides align to TRBD2. V trimming: 3 bases; J trimming: 4 bases; junction bases outside the gene matches: 3. The CDR3 has 15 residues. Germline V gene sequence: CDR1 LNHDA, CDR2 SQIVND (reference sequence).

The V gene is TRBV20-1, the J gene TRBJ2-1, with 9 bases that match TRBD1. The V gene end was trimmed by 3 bases and the J gene end by 7 bases; junction bases not matched to a gene: 10. The CDR3 spans 15 residues. The V gene's germline CDR1 is DFQATT and CDR2 SNEGSKA (reference sequence). CDR3 amino acids: CSASLTDRGWNEQFF. The DNA for the CDR3 is TGCAGTGCTAGTCTCACGGACAGGGGATGGAATGAGCAGTTCTTC.

The genes are TRBV11-2 and TRBJ2-2; D call uncertain. CDR1 is SGHAT, CDR2 FQNNGV, per germline. With 0 bases removed from V and 4 bases from J, the gap between germline ends came to 9 bases. This CDR3 comprises 15 residues. In DNA form, the CDR3 reads TGTGCCAGCAGCTTAGAAAAGAGATCCACCGGGGAGCTGTTTTTT. Translating gives CASSLEKRSTGELFF.

This clonotype occurred a few times. V usage is TRBV3-1 and J usage is TRBJ2-5; 14 bases are shared with TRBD2. Germline values: CDR1 LGHDT, CDR2 YNNKEL (reference sequence). CDR3 length equals 16 residues. V lost 5 bases, J lost 7 bases, and 9 bases stayed unmatched. CDR3 sequence reads: CASSAGLAGAAGTQYF. In nucleotides, the CDR3 is TGTGCCAGCAGCGCGGGACTAGCGGGGGCGGCCGGGACCCAGTACTTC.